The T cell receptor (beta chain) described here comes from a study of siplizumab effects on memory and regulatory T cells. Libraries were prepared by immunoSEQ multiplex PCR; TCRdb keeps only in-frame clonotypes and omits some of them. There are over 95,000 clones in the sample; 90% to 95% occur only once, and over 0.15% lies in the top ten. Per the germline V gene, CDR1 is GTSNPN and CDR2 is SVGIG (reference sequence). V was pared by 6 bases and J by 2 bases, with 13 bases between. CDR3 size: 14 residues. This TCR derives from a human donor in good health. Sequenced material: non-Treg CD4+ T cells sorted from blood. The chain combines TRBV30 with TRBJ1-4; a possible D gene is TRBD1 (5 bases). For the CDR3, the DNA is TGTGCCTGCCACCGGACAAGGACTAATGAAAAACTGTTTTTT. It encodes CACHRTRTNEKLFF.